These 30 T cell receptor beta chains came from one sample sequenced in a study of patients and donors after allogeneic stem cell transplantation. In TCRdb, the RT-PCR reads were re-called with MiXCR into one record per CDR3 protein. The repertoire includes 410,000 or so distinct CDR3 sequences, 16% of them detected once, and less than 9.5% sits in the top ten. The sample consisted of blood, either unsorted or a sorted T cell fraction (not recorded which). Receptors were obtained from a human donor who was either an allogeneic HSCT recipient or a stem cell or donor lymphocyte infusion donor (not recorded which). It is not recorded whose cells these are; they may come from a transplant donor.

The sample holds a few counts of this clonotype. This chain joins TRBV7-2 and TRBJ2-2; no clear D gene. Trimming cost V 1 base and J 3 bases, with 12 bases left between them. Per the germline V gene, CDR1 is SGHTA and CDR2 is FQGNSA. CDR3 length: 16 amino acids. CDR3 bases: TGTGCCAGCAGCTTAGGATCGGGTATACACACCGGGGAGCTGTTTTTT. It translates to CASSLGSGIHTGELFF.

V usage is TRBV24-1 and J usage is TRBJ2-3, with D maybe TRBD1 (5 bases). Trimming stripped 9 bases from V and 0 bases from J, with 12 bases between. The CDR3 covers 14 residues. Germline CDR1 and CDR2: KGHDR and SFDVKD. DNA for the CDR3: TGTGCCACCCGATCCAGGGTTAGCACAGATACGCAGTATTTT. Translating it yields CATRSRVSTDTQYF.

This clonotype was found a few times. The chain combines TRBV14 with TRBJ2-7; D ambiguous. This CDR3 contains 16 residues. CDR1 and CDR2 from the germline V gene are SGHDN and FVKESK. V was shortened by 2 bases and J by 0 bases, with 14 bases between the two germline ends. CDR3 in amino acids: CASSQFPRSSSYEQYF. The DNA for the CDR3 is TGTGCCAGCAGCCAATTTCCCAGGTCCAGCTCCTACGAGCAGTACTTC.

This clonotype has just a few counts. The chain employs TRBV6-6 and TRBJ2-3, with D possibly being TRBD1 (6 bases). V was clipped by 5 bases and J by 7 bases, with 10 bases between them. The germline V gene encodes CDR1 MNHNY and CDR2 SVGAGI (reference sequence). CDR3 length: 12 amino acids. DNA for the CDR3: TGTGCCAGCAGTCCAGGGGCATATACGCAGTATTTT. Protein sequence: CASSPGAYTQYF.

This clonotype was seen repeatedly, ten times or more. V gene TRBV2 combines with J gene TRBJ2-5, with D hard to call. The V gene's germline CDR1 is SNHLY and CDR2 FYNNEI. Trimming removed 7 bases from V and 2 bases from J, with 14 bases in between. The CDR3 covers 14 residues. CDR3 sequence: CASTRTDSQETQYF. For the CDR3, the DNA is TGTGCCAGCACTCGGACGGATTCACAAGAGACCCAGTACTTC.

The chain joins TRBV27 to TRBJ1-5; D remains ambiguous. The CDR3 is 14 amino acids. V was cut by 5 bases and J by 1 base, with 9 bases left in between. Per the germline V gene, CDR1 is MNHEY and CDR2 is SMNVEV (reference sequence). The CDR3 coding sequence is TGTGCCAGCAGTCCCTCCTCAAGCAATCAGCCCCAGCATTTT. It encodes CASSPSSSNQPQHF.

The rearrangement joins TRBV20-1 to TRBJ2-2, with 10 bases that match TRBD1. The V gene's germline CDR1 is DFQATT and CDR2 SNEGSKA (reference sequence). The CDR3 contains 18 residues. The V segment lost 3 bases and the J segment 1 base; nucleotides outside the gene matches: 11. The CDR3 loop reads CSASRSLGTGVNTGELFF. The DNA for the CDR3 is TGCAGTGCTAGTCGATCCCTCGGGACAGGGGTGAACACCGGGGAGCTGTTTTTT.

Only a few counts were recorded for this clonotype. This rearrangement joins TRBV7-2 to TRBJ2-3; unclear D gene. The V gene's germline CDR1 is SGHTA and CDR2 FQGNSA. This CDR3 region has 14 residues. V was cut by 3 bases and J by 0 bases, with 7 bases left in between. The CDR3 DNA reads as TGTGCCAGCAGCTTCTTCCCGAGCACAGATACGCAGTATTTT. Encoded protein: CASSFFPSTDTQYF. The full variable domain, rest sourced from reference TRBV7-2 and TRBJ2-3, is GAGVSQSPSNKVTEKGKDVELRCDPISGHTALYWYRQSLGQGLEFLIYFQGNSAPDKSGLPSDRFSAERTGGSVSTLTIQRTQQEDSAVYLCASSFFPSTDTQYFGPGTRLTVL.

The chain is built from TRBV10-3 and TRBJ2-2; D not resolved. V was shortened by 6 bases and J by 2 bases, with 1 base between the two germline ends. Germline CDR1 and CDR2: ENHRY and SYGVKD. CDR3 length: 11 residues. CDR3 loop: CAISNTGELFF. The CDR3 DNA follows: TGTGCCATCAGCAACACCGGGGAGCTGTTTTTT.

This chain joins TRBV6-1 and TRBJ1-5; D is ambiguous. Germline CDR1 reads MNHNS; CDR2 reads SASEGT. This CDR3 has 13 amino acids. Trimming left V 9 bases short and J 5 bases short, with 14 bases between. This chain's CDR3 is CASARREDQPQHF. CDR3 DNA sequence: TGTGCCAGTGCCCGTAGGGAGGATCAGCCCCAGCATTTT.

This clonotype has a handful of counts. V is TRBV7-2 and J is TRBJ2-7; D is tentatively TRBD1 or TRBD2 (5 bases each). V was trimmed by 1 base and J by 0 bases, leaving 10 bases between them. This CDR3 is built from 15 residues. Germline CDR1 reads SGHTA; CDR2 reads FQGNSA. The CDR3 is CASSLVAGSSYEQYF. CDR3 in DNA: TGTGCCAGCAGCTTAGTGGCAGGGAGCTCCTACGAGCAGTACTTC.

This chain joins TRBV7-9 and TRBJ1-1, with 9 positions matching TRBD1. Trimming cost V 5 bases and J 4 bases; bases outside gene matches: 8. Germline CDR1 SEHNR, CDR2 FQNEAQ (reference sequence). The CDR3 totals 15 residues. The DNA of the CDR3 is TGTGCCAGCAGCCCCGGGGACAGGGTGGTCACTGAAGCTTTCTTT. Protein product: CASSPGDRVVTEAFF. Drawing the rest from reference TRBV7-9 and TRBJ1-1, the complete variable domain is DTGVSQNPRHKITKRGQNVTFRCDPISEHNRLYWYRQTLGQGPEFLTYFQNEAQLEKSRLLSDRFSAERPKGSFSTLEIQRTEQGDSAMYLCASSPGDRVVTEAFFGQGTRLTVV.

There are a few counts of this clonotype. The chain links TRBV20-1 to TRBJ1-2, with 11 bases aligning to TRBD1. CDR3 size: 17 residues. Germline V gene lookup returns CDR1 DFQATT and CDR2 SNEGSKA (reference sequence). The V gene end was trimmed by 1 base and the J gene end by 4 bases; junction bases not matched to a gene: 11. CDR3 loop: CSARALRDRGEAYGYTF. Written as DNA, the CDR3 is TGCAGTGCTAGAGCACTCCGGGACAGGGGGGAGGCCTATGGCTACACCTTC.

The V call is TRBV20-1, the J call TRBJ2-5; 11 nucleotides match TRBD2. The CDR3 loop spans 15 amino acids. Germline lookup yields CDR1 DFQATT and CDR2 SNEGSKA (reference sequence). With V trimmed by 0 bases and J by 2 bases, 2 bases remained unmatched. CDR3 sequence (DNA): TGCAGTGCTAGAGATAGGACTAGCGGGCAAGAGACCCAGTACTTC. It codes for CSARDRTSGQETQYF.

Only a few counts were recorded for this clonotype. The chain joins TRBV7-2 to TRBJ1-2, with a tentative D call TRBD1 (5 bases). The length of the CDR3 is 16 residues. V lost 1 base, J lost 1 base, and 13 bases lay in between. The germline gives CDR1 SGHTA, CDR2 FQGNSA. The CDR3 is CASSLDPGLINYGYTF. The CDR3 DNA follows: TGTGCCAGCAGCTTAGACCCGGGACTGATTAACTATGGCTACACCTTC. Full variable domain (outside the CDR3, taken from reference TRBV7-2 and TRBJ1-2): GAGVSQSPSNKVTEKGKDVELRCDPISGHTALYWYRQSLGQGLEFLIYFQGNSAPDKSGLPSDRFSAERTGGSVSTLTIQRTQQEDSAVYLCASSLDPGLINYGYTFGSGTRLTVV.

This clonotype was found many times. V is TRBV7-8 and J is TRBJ2-7; D unclear. CDR1 is SGHVS, CDR2 FQNEAQ, per germline. The CDR3 contains 16 residues. Trimming cost V 4 bases and J 4 bases, with 20 bases left between them. As DNA, the CDR3 is TGTGCCAGCAGCTCTCTAGTAGACTTTCCACTTTACGAGCAGTACTTC. This encodes CASSSLVDFPLYEQYF.

This chain uses TRBV7-2 with TRBJ2-1; TRBD1 is a possible D gene (6 bases). V lost 4 bases and J 0 bases, leaving 16 bases between the germline ends. Germline V gene data show CDR1 as SGHTA and CDR2 as FQGNSA. The CDR3 contains 17 residues. CDR3 nucleotides: TGTGCCAGCAGCTCGGGACATCCACTGAGCTCCTACAATGAGCAGTTCTTC. Amino acid sequence: CASSSGHPLSSYNEQFF.

V and J are TRBV12-3 or TRBV12-4 and TRBJ2-1, with a tentative D call TRBD1 (6 bases). V was clipped by 2 bases and J by 6 bases, with 11 bases between them. The CDR3 has 14 residues. CDR3 residues: CASSLNRAFNEQFF. As DNA, the CDR3 is TGTGCCAGCAGTTTAAACAGGGCGTTCAATGAGCAGTTCTTC.

V usage is TRBV7-9 and J usage is TRBJ2-7; D remains unclear. The CDR3 loop spans 16 amino acids. Trimming stripped 1 base from V and 0 bases from J, with 13 bases between. In germline, CDR1 is SEHNR, CDR2 FQNEAQ (reference sequence). The CDR3 reads CASSLGWQPFSYEQYF. DNA of the CDR3: TGTGCCAGCAGCTTAGGCTGGCAGCCCTTCTCCTACGAGCAGTACTTC.

This clonotype was picked up many times. The rearrangement joins TRBV5-1 to TRBJ2-5; TRBD1 is a possible D gene (5 bases). CDR3 length equals 15 residues. Trimming stripped 0 bases from V and 1 base from J, with 10 bases between. Germline CDR1 reads SGHRS; CDR2 reads YFSETQ. DNA of the CDR3: TGCGCCAGCAGCTTGGGAGGAACAGGCCAAGAGACCCAGTACTTC. This encodes CASSLGGTGQETQYF. The full variable domain, in which reference TRBV5-1 and TRBJ2-5 provide the parts outside the CDR3, is KAGVTQTPRYLIKTRGQQVTLSCSPISGHRSVSWYQQTPGQGLQFLFEYFSETQRNKGNFPGRFSGRQFSNSRSEMNVSTLELGDSALYLCASSLGGTGQETQYFGPGTRLLVL.

In its sample, this clonotype was seen once. A clone one base away is much larger, so this may be a read error. In DNA, the CDR3 is TGCAGCGTTGCTATGACCGCCGGGACAGGGATGGGAAGCGAGCAGTACTTC. It encodes CSVAMTAGTGMGSEQYF. The chain has TRBV29-1 and TRBJ2-7; 9 bases are shared with TRBD1. J gave up 6 bases and V 4 bases, and 19 bases lay outside the gene matches. There are 17 residues in the CDR3. The germline V gene encodes CDR1 SQVTM and CDR2 ANQGSEA.

This chain joins TRBV7-3 and TRBJ1-6; possibly TRBD1 for D (5 bases). Germline V gene lookup returns CDR1 SGHTA and CDR2 FQGTGA. V dropped 4 bases and J dropped 5 bases, with 9 bases sitting between them. The CDR3 spans 14 residues. Here the CDR3 DNA reads TGTGCCAGCAGCTGGGGACCTAATAATTCACCCCTCCACTTT. Amino acid sequence: CASSWGPNNSPLHF.

The chain couples TRBV24-1 to TRBJ2-5; D may be TRBD1 (6 bases). The CDR3 length is 13 residues. Per germline, CDR1 KGHDR and CDR2 SFDVKD. V lost 12 bases and J 5 bases, leaving 18 bases between the germline ends. CDR3 amino acids: CAPRPGGYETQYF. CDR3 DNA: TGTGCCCCACGGCCTGGGGGCTACGAGACCCAGTACTTC.

This clonotype was counted between two and nine times. The V and J genes are TRBV7-2 and TRBJ1-2; D uncertain. The V end lost 7 bases, the J end lost 3 bases, and 15 bases lay between the germline ends. The CDR3 length is 14 residues. Germline values: CDR1 SGHTA, CDR2 FQGNSA. The CDR3 reads CASITSPHYYGYTF. As DNA, the CDR3 is TGTGCCAGCATTACGAGCCCACATTACTATGGCTACACCTTC.

A few counts support this clonotype. The rearrangement links TRBV7-2 to TRBJ1-1; 10 bases match TRBD1. The CDR3 length is 16 residues. Germline CDR1 SGHTA, CDR2 FQGNSA. V lost 1 base and J lost 6; bases outside the gene matches: 8. The CDR3, as DNA: TGTGCCAGCAGCTTAGTCGGGACAGGGGAATTGCCTGAAGCTTTCTTT. Its translation is CASSLVGTGELPEAFF.

This chain uses TRBV6-5 with TRBJ1-2; D unclear. Germline CDR1 MNHEY, CDR2 SVGAGI. CDR3 length: 19 residues. Trimming removed 4 bases at V and 4 bases at J, with 28 bases between. The CDR3 reads CASSSHSIRGNSYGYGYTF. The CDR3 bases are TGTGCCAGCAGTTCGCACTCGATTCGAGGGAATAGTTACGGCTATGGCTACACCTTC.

This clonotype was detected a few times. This chain joins TRBV29-1 and TRBJ2-1; 7 nucleotides align to TRBD2. This CDR3 has 13 amino acids. CDR1 is SQVTM and CDR2 is ANQGSEA in the germline V gene. V shed 5 bases, J shed 8 bases, and the junction held 9 bases outside the gene matches. CDR3 sequence (DNA): TGCAGCGTTCTAAGCGGGGCCCATCATGAGCAGTTCTTC. Translated: CSVLSGAHHEQFF.

The chain links TRBV20-1 to TRBJ1-5; the D gene is possibly TRBD1 (5 bases). V was clipped by 3 bases and J by 4 bases, with 13 bases between them. From germline, CDR1 is DFQATT and CDR2 SNEGSKA (reference sequence). This CDR3 spans 14 amino acids. The CDR3 is CSASPRAFNQPQHF. CDR3 sequence (DNA): TGCAGTGCTAGCCCCAGGGCCTTTAATCAGCCCCAGCATTTT.

This clonotype was counted at least ten times. In nucleotides, the CDR3 is TGCAGCGTGGCCGACAGGGGGCTCTACGAGCAGTACTTC. Its protein product is CSVADRGLYEQYF. This rearrangement joins TRBV29-1 to TRBJ2-7; 10 bases match TRBD1. Germline CDR1 and CDR2: SQVTM and ANQGSEA. This CDR3 has 13 residues. After removal of 6 bases from V and 3 bases from J, the junction contained 5 bases not matched to a gene.

This chain links TRBV29-1 with TRBJ2-3; maybe TRBD1 (5 bases). This CDR3 region has 15 residues. The V and J ends lost 3 bases and 3 bases respectively, with 16 bases between them. Germline loops: CDR1 SQVTM, CDR2 ANQGSEA. The CDR3 DNA reads TGCAGCGTTGAGGTAGGGGAATGGCGGACAGATACGCAGTATTTT. Translation gives CSVEVGEWRTDTQYF.